A selection of T cell receptor beta chains follows, all from one sample in a study of CD8+ T cells in alopecia areata. Repertoires were generated with immunoSEQ multiplex PCR, while TCRdb's copy carries only in-frame clones and drops some. This sample yields 250,000 to 300,000 clones, of which about 62% are seen a single time; more than 1.5% belongs to the top ten. The sequences come from CD4+ T cells sorted from blood, collected at week 24, from a patient treated with tofacitinib. Receptor source: a human donor with alopecia areata. Both conserved end residues are part of each CDR3. Fields, in order: V gene, J gene, D gene, clone size, CDR3 DNA, CDR3 protein. The D gene is left open where the match is weak. Not every row has a clone size; where given, it reads once, few, many or a size class.

TRBV15	TRBJ1-2	TRBD1	NA	TGTGCCACCAGCAGAGGGGGACAGGGGGTCGAAGGCTACACCTTC	CATSRGGQGVEGYTF
TRBV29-1	TRBJ1-4	TRBD1	NA	TGCAGCGTTGTAACAGGGGCGTCTAATGAAAAACTGTTTTTT	CSVVTGASNEKLFF
TRBV6-6	TRBJ2-3	TRBD2	NA	TGTGCCAGCAGTTACTTTGGGGAGGGCGGCACAGATACGCAGTATTTT	CASSYFGEGGTDTQYF
TRBV10-3	TRBJ2-7	TRBD1	NA	TGTGCCATCAGTGACTCCGGGACAGGCAACTACGAGCAGTACTTC	CAISDSGTGNYEQYF
TRBV21-1	TRBJ2-4	NA	NA	TGTGCCAGCAGCAAAGAGAAGGAGGGGTCAAACATTCAGTACTTC	CASSKEKEGSNIQYF
TRBV7-8	TRBJ1-1	NA	once	TGTGCCAGCAGTTGGCAGCTGAACACTGAAGCTTTCTTT	CASSWQLNTEAFF
TRBV10-3	TRBJ1-5	TRBD1	NA	TGTGCCATCAGCACAGACAGGGGAAGTCAGCCCCAGCATTTT	CAISTDRGSQPQHF
TRBV7-2	TRBJ2-3	TRBD2	once	TGTGCCAGCAGCTTAGCAGTCGGCGGGGGGGGTGCAGATACGCAGTATTTT	CASSLAVGGGGADTQYF
TRBV2	TRBJ1-6	NA	NA	TGTGCCACGGGCCCTTTGAGCTCCTATAATTCACCCCTCCACTTT	CATGPLSSYNSPLHF
TRBV5-4	TRBJ2-7	TRBD2	few	TGTGCCAGCAGCTTGGAAGCGGGGGGCTCCTACGAGCAGTACTTC	CASSLEAGGSYEQYF
TRBV7-2	TRBJ1-1	NA	few	TGTGCCAGCAGCTTAGAAGGGGATAACACTGAAGCTTTCTTT	CASSLEGDNTEAFF
TRBV5-1	TRBJ2-1	NA	NA	TGCGCCAGCAGCTCTTGGGCAGGGAACTCCTACAATGAGCAGTTCTTC	CASSSWAGNSYNEQFF
TRBV13	TRBJ1-6	NA	once	TGTGCCAGCAGCTCCAGCCCCGGGTGGGGGAATTCACCCCTCCACTTT	CASSSSPGWGNSPLHF
TRBV4-3	TRBJ2-7	NA	few	TGCGCCAGCAGCCCCCAAACCCTGGGGCCCTACGAGCAGTACTTC	CASSPQTLGPYEQYF
TRBV29-1	TRBJ1-5	NA	NA	TGCAGCGTTATTGTGGGATCAGGAAATCAGCCCCAGCATTTT	CSVIVGSGNQPQHF
TRBV5-4	TRBJ1-2	NA	once	TGTGCCAGCAGCTTGGGTCTGGGGACCGACTATGGCTACACCTTC	CASSLGLGTDYGYTF
TRBV25-1	TRBJ2-7	NA	NA	TGTGCCAGCAGTGAAGTCGGCACGCAGTTTCCGTACTTC	CASSEVGTQFPYF
TRBV7-6	TRBJ2-1	TRBD1	few	TGTGCCAGCAGCCCAACATGGACAGGGGAAGGTGAGCAGTTCTTC	CASSPTWTGEGEQFF
TRBV6-1	TRBJ2-1	NA	NA	TGTGCCAGCACAAGGGACGTTAGCTCCTACAATGAGCAGTTCTTC	CASTRDVSSYNEQFF
TRBV10-3	TRBJ1-1	TRBD1	NA	TGTGCCATCAGCGCAGGGGGTGCCAGGGGTGGGACTGAAGCTTTCTTT	CAISAGGARGGTEAFF
TRBV6-5	TRBJ1-6	NA	NA	TGTGCCAGCAGTCGACAGAATTCACCCCTCCACTTT	CASSRQNSPLHF
TRBV10-1	TRBJ1-1	TRBD1	NA	TGCGCCAGAAGACGGACAGGGGAGGCCACTGAAGCTTTCTTT	CARRRTGEATEAFF
TRBV14	TRBJ2-1	TRBD1	NA	TGTGCCAGCAGCCAACGGGACAGGAGCTCCTACAATGAGCAGTTCTTC	CASSQRDRSSYNEQFF
TRBV19	TRBJ1-2	TRBD1	few	TGTGCCACCGCCCGGACAGGACCATATGGCTACACCTTC	CATARTGPYGYTF
TRBV9	TRBJ2-1	NA	few	TGTGCCAGCAGCGAGAGGCACGGGGCGGGGCCCTACAATGAGCAGTTCTTC	CASSERHGAGPYNEQFF
TRBV5-1	TRBJ1-4	NA	NA	TGCGCCAGCAGCCAGGCAGGGGAAAAACTGTTTTTT	CASSQAGEKLFF
TRBV14	TRBJ2-7	NA	NA	TGTGCCAGCAGCCCGAACAGTTACAGGACCCCCTACGAGCAGTACTTC	CASSPNSYRTPYEQYF
TRBV12-5	TRBJ2-1	TRBD2	few	TGTGCTAGTGGTTTGGTACCCCGGACTAGCGGGGTGAAATCCTACAATGAGCAGTTCTTC	CASGLVPRTSGVKSYNEQFF
TRBV29-1	TRBJ1-6	NA	NA	TGCAGCGTTCCGGGGACGAAAAATTCACCCCTCCACTTT	CSVPGTKNSPLHF
TRBV13	TRBJ2-1	TRBD2	NA	TGTGCCAGCAGCCGGGGACTAGCGGGGGTCGGAAGGAATGAGCAGTTCTTC	CASSRGLAGVGRNEQFF
TRBV23-1	TRBJ1-2	NA	NA	TGCGCCAGCAGTCAATCGGGTGGACTCTCTTATGGCTACACCTTC	CASSQSGGLSYGYTF
TRBV7-2	TRBJ2-3	TRBD2	few	TGTGCCAGCAGCTTAGGACTAGCGGGGAGAGATACGCAGTATTTT	CASSLGLAGRDTQYF
TRBV7-9	TRBJ2-1	TRBD1	few	TGTGCCAGCACCAGACAGGGCGCCAACAATGAGCAGTTCTTC	CASTRQGANNEQFF
TRBV7-9	TRBJ1-2	NA	few	TGTGCCAGCACCCCCAAAGGGCGGCTACAGTATGGCTACACCTTC	CASTPKGRLQYGYTF
TRBV4-1	TRBJ2-3	NA	NA	TGCGCCAGCAGCCAAGTCGGGCTAGGCACAGATACGCAGTATTTT	CASSQVGLGTDTQYF
TRBV30	TRBJ2-5	NA	NA	TGTGCCTGGAGGGTAGGCCAACCCCAGTACTTC	CAWRVGQPQYF
TRBV4-3	TRBJ1-6	TRBD1	NA	TGCGCCAGCAGCCAGGGGACAGGGCGGGCGAGGACACCCCTCCACTTT	CASSQGTGRARTPLHF
TRBV6-6	TRBJ1-5	TRBD1	few	TGTGCCAGCAGGGCCGGGGGACAGGGAGGCCAGCCCCAGCATTTT	CASRAGGQGGQPQHF
TRBV21-1	TRBJ2-7	NA	NA	TGTGCCAGCAGCAAAAATAGCGGGGTGCTGGTCGAGCAGTACTTC	CASSKNSGVLVEQYF
TRBV7-8	TRBJ2-7	NA	NA	TGTGCCAGCAGCTCCCTTAGCGGTGGGACCTACGAGCAGTACTTC	CASSSLSGGTYEQYF
TRBV30	TRBJ1-6	NA	NA	TGTGCCTGGAGTCAAATCGGACCGGATTCACCCCTCCACTTT	CAWSQIGPDSPLHF